The TCR beta chain under discussion was sequenced for a study of T cell changes during pregnancy in multiple sclerosis. CDR3 size: 13 residues. TCRdb's table, derived via immunoSEQ multiplex PCR, lists solely in-frame clones and lacks some. The sample consists of about 40,000 clones, 92% of them appearing once. Here the sequenced sample was CD8+ T cells from peripheral blood mononuclear cells, taken in the first trimester of pregnancy. The receptor was isolated from a female donor with multiple sclerosis, enrolled in a pregnancy study. The chain carries TRBV21-1 and TRBJ1-6. TRBV21-1 is deemed a pseudogene. The CDR3 spells CASSKAHFSPLHF. The CDR3 DNA reads TGTGCCAGCAGCAAAGCCCACTTTTCACCCCTCCACTTT.